This entry concerns a single T cell receptor (beta chain). Its antigen is currently unknown. The source of the sample is a study of cytomegalovirus exposure and HLA in healthy donors. Germline V CDR1 and CDR2: MNHNY, SVGAGI (reference sequence). The CDR3 length is 12 residues. V dropped 6 bases and J dropped 9 bases, with 13 bases sitting between them. PCR was performed using 60 Vbeta and 13 Jbeta primers. Sequencing used immunoSEQ multiplex PCR; TCRdb keeps in-frame clones, though not all of them. The data hold under 150,000 clones, with more than 75% observed a single time. Whole-study results and caveats: Most TCR beta V segments were productive about 90% or about 30% of the time in an earlier analysis.

Material: PBMCs. This TCR came from a male donor in good health and CMV-seronegative. The J gene is TRBJ2-3, the V gene TRBV6-6, with D perhaps matching TRBD2 (7 bases). The CDR3 reads CASRRGAETQYF. The CDR3 DNA sequence: TGTGCCAGCAGACGGGGGGCGGAAACGCAGTATTTT.